The next 18 T cell receptor beta chains were all read from a single sample in a study of beta chain features in type 1 diabetes. Study-wide results and caveats: Shorter TCRB CDR3s, moderately but significantly so, were found in Type 1 diabetes patients in all four CD4+ subsets.

Expressed TCRB transcripts were sequenced because the entire RNA isolate underwent reverse transcription. Some clones are missing from TCRdb's copy, which holds only in-frame ones; the method was immunoSEQ multiplex PCR. The data contain about 370,000 clones, around a tenth of them singletons. These receptors' targets are unknown. Specimen: central memory CD4+ T cells from blood. The receptors originated from a young man with type 1 diabetes.

The table lists this clone with a few counts. The chain employs TRBV28 and TRBJ1-1; a weak D match, TRBD1 (6 bases). This CDR3 has 14 amino acids. The germline V gene encodes CDR1 MDHEN and CDR2 SYDVKM. V gave up 7 bases and J gave up 3 bases, with 15 bases separating them. Here the CDR3 DNA reads TGTGCCAGCACTGGCGCGCAGGGGTACACTGAAGCTTTCTTT. As protein: CASTGAQGYTEAFF.

The genes are TRBV2 and TRBJ1-4; D not certain. CDR1 and CDR2 (germline): SNHLY, FYNNEI. The CDR3 contains 13 residues. V lost 8 bases, J lost 0 bases, and 7 bases lay in between. CDR3 protein: CASHTSTNEKLFF. For the CDR3, the DNA is TGTGCCAGCCACACCTCAACTAATGAAAAACTGTTTTTT. Complete variable domain (other parts from reference TRBV2 and TRBJ1-4): EPEVTQTPSHQVTQMGQEVILRCVPISNHLYFYWYRQILGQKVEFLVSFYNNEISEKSEIFDDQFSVERPDGSNFTLKIRSTKLEDSAMYFCASHTSTNEKLFFGSGTQLSVL.

CDR3 DNA sequence: TGTGCCAGCAGCTTGGGACAGGGGCCAGGGGACACCATATATTTT. It translates to CASSLGQGPGDTIYF. V and J are TRBV11-2 and TRBJ1-3, with TRBD1 identical over 10 bases. Per the germline V gene, CDR1 is SGHAT and CDR2 is FQNNGV. V was clipped by 3 bases and J by 8 bases; unmatched bases: 7. The CDR3 consists of 15 residues.

The sample holds a few counts of this clone. Other DNA sequences in the same sample also yield this CDR3. J is TRBJ1-3 and V is TRBV7-2, with 7 bases fitting TRBD1. The germline V gene encodes CDR1 SGHTA and CDR2 FQGNSA. The V and J ends lost 4 bases and 4 bases, in that order; junction bases with no gene match: 4. The CDR3 extends over 14 amino acids. CDR3 DNA: TGTGCCAGCAGCTCACCGGGACAGGGAAACACCATATATTTT. Its protein is CASSSPGQGNTIYF. The whole variable domain, filled in from reference TRBV7-2 and TRBJ1-3, reads GAGVSQSPSNKVTEKGKDVELRCDPISGHTALYWYRQSLGQGLEFLIYFQGNSAPDKSGLPSDRFSAERTGGSVSTLTIQRTQQEDSAVYLCASSSPGQGNTIYFGEGSWLTVV.

This clone showed up just a few times. V and J are TRBV7-9 and TRBJ1-1; a weak D match, TRBD1 (5 bases). The germline V gene encodes CDR1 SEHNR and CDR2 FQNEAQ (reference sequence). This CDR3 is built from 16 residues. The V end lost 5 bases, the J end lost 5 bases, and 21 bases lay between the germline ends. The CDR3 nucleotides are TGTGCCAGCAGCGAAAAAGGAGGGCAGGGCTGGACTGAAGCTTTCTTT. Translating it yields CASSEKGGQGWTEAFF.

The chain combines TRBV28 with TRBJ2-7, with a tentative D call TRBD2 (6 bases). The CDR3 runs 14 residues. Germline V CDR1 and CDR2: MDHEN, SYDVKM. Between the trimmed V and J ends, which lost 5 bases and 2 bases, there was a span of 13 bases. The CDR3 region has the DNA TGTGCCAGCAGTCTCGGGACTCCGACCTACGAGCAGTACTTC. Encoded protein: CASSLGTPTYEQYF.

The chain joins TRBV5-1 to TRBJ2-1; 9 bases are shared with TRBD1. V shed 4 bases, J shed 7 bases, and the junction held 12 bases outside the gene matches. The CDR3 is 16 residues long. Germline V lookup: CDR1 SGHRS, CDR2 YFSETQ. CDR3 nucleotide sequence: TGCGCCAGCAGCGGAACCGCGGGACAGGGTAGGAATGAGCAGTTCTTC. Amino acids: CASSGTAGQGRNEQFF.

In this sample, this clone turned up a few times. The rearrangement joins TRBV27 to TRBJ2-1, with D uncertain. CDR1 MNHEY and CDR2 SMNVEV come from the germline V gene (reference sequence). CDR3 length equals 19 residues. Trimming shortened V by 4 bases and J by 4 bases, and 26 bases separated the two germline ends. Here the CDR3 DNA reads TGTGCCAGCAGTTCGACCCCCACCTCTGGGCGGCAGGTATACAATGAGCAGTTCTTC. Residues: CASSSTPTSGRQVYNEQFF.

This clone was seen only a few times. The chain links TRBV7-9 to TRBJ2-2; TRBD1 matches at 7 bases. Germline trimming cut 5 bases from V and 6 bases from J; bases unmatched to any gene: 6. The germline V gene has CDR1 SEHNR and CDR2 FQNEAQ (reference sequence). This CDR3 comprises 14 residues. The CDR3 loop is CASSRWTGSGELFF. CDR3 DNA: TGTGCCAGCAGCCGATGGACAGGTTCCGGGGAGCTGTTTTTT.

This chain joins TRBV7-2 and TRBJ1-5; 8 positions agree with TRBD1. V gave up 4 bases and J gave up 7 bases; unmatched junction bases: 6. Germline CDR1 is SGHTA and CDR2 is FQGNSA. CDR3 length equals 14 residues. The CDR3 loop reads CASSSDRVEQPQHF. The CDR3, as DNA: TGTGCCAGCAGCTCGGACAGGGTGGAACAGCCCCAGCATTTT. Complete variable domain (other parts from reference TRBV7-2 and TRBJ1-5): GAGVSQSPSNKVTEKGKDVELRCDPISGHTALYWYRQSLGQGLEFLIYFQGNSAPDKSGLPSDRFSAERTGGSVSTLTIQRTQQEDSAVYLCASSSDRVEQPQHFGDGTRLSIL.

V and J are TRBV7-2 and TRBJ2-2; possibly TRBD1 for D (7 bases). The CDR3 is 16 residues long. Germline V CDR1 and CDR2: SGHTA, FQGNSA. V was cut by 6 bases and J by 4 bases, with 18 bases left in between. The CDR3 reads CASRPGQWDFTGELFF. In DNA, the CDR3 is TGTGCCAGCAGACCGGGACAGTGGGACTTCACCGGGGAGCTGTTTTTT.

V and J are TRBV27 and TRBJ2-7; D tentatively reads TRBD1 or TRBD2 (5 bases each). Trimming removed 6 bases from V and 2 bases from J, with 11 bases in between. CDR1 and CDR2 (germline): MNHEY, SMNVEV (reference sequence). This CDR3 is 13 amino acids long. The CDR3 sequence: CASRVQGAYEQYF. CDR3 DNA: TGTGCCAGCAGGGTCCAGGGAGCCTACGAGCAGTACTTC.

The V gene is TRBV6-1, the J gene TRBJ2-7; the match to TRBD2 covers 10 bases. Germline CDR1 is MNHNS and CDR2 is SASEGT. V shed 7 bases and J 2 bases; nucleotides not matched to a gene: 5. CDR3 length equals 14 residues. In DNA, the CDR3 is TGTGCCAGCATCCTAGCGGGAGTCCCCTACGAGCAGTACTTC. Its translation is CASILAGVPYEQYF.

The V call is TRBV11-2, the J call TRBJ2-7; D gene unclear. Per germline, CDR1 SGHAT and CDR2 FQNNGV. The CDR3 sequence is 13 residues long. The V gene lost 0 bases and the J gene lost 8 bases, with 11 bases spanning the gap. CDR3 amino acids: CASSLDQWGKQYF. CDR3 sequence (DNA): TGTGCCAGCAGCTTAGACCAATGGGGTAAGCAGTACTTC.

This clone was seen at least ten times. The chain carries TRBV7-2 and TRBJ2-3, with 7 bases fitting TRBD2. Germline CDR1 and CDR2: SGHTA and FQGNSA. This CDR3 spans 16 amino acids. Trimming at V came to 5 bases and at J to 0 bases, leaving 8 bases not matched to a gene. CDR3 coding DNA: TGTGCCAGCAGCCCATATAGAGCGGGGAGCACAGATACGCAGTATTTT. It encodes CASSPYRAGSTDTQYF.

This clone was seen at least ten times. The rearrangement links TRBV2 to TRBJ1-5; 7 bases line up with TRBD1. The CDR3 covers 15 residues. Trimming at V came to 6 bases and at J to 2 bases, leaving 7 bases not matched to a gene. Germline V lookup: CDR1 SNHLY, CDR2 FYNNEI. CDR3 in amino acids: CASRDRDGGNQPQHF. The CDR3 bases are TGTGCCAGCAGAGACAGGGACGGGGGCAATCAGCCCCAGCATTTT.

This clone was picked up a small number of times. This rearrangement joins TRBV7-2 to TRBJ1-5; D gene unclear. This CDR3 is 12 amino acids long. The V end was cut by 5 bases, the J end by 4 bases, with 6 bases between. Germline-derived CDR1 and CDR2 are SGHTA and FQGNSA. CDR3 DNA sequence: TGTGCCAGCAGCCCCCAAAATCAGCCCCAGCATTTT. Protein: CASSPQNQPQHF. Full variable domain (outside the CDR3, taken from reference TRBV7-2 and TRBJ1-5): GAGVSQSPSNKVTEKGKDVELRCDPISGHTALYWYRQSLGQGLEFLIYFQGNSAPDKSGLPSDRFSAERTGGSVSTLTIQRTQQEDSAVYLCASSPQNQPQHFGDGTRLSIL.

The J gene is TRBJ2-2, the V gene TRBV4-3, with D possibly being TRBD1 or TRBD2 (5 bases each). From germline, CDR1 is LGHNA and CDR2 YSLEER. V lost 4 bases to trimming and J lost 5 bases, with 17 bases between them. This CDR3 comprises 16 residues. CDR3 bases: TGCGCCAGCAGCCTAGACAGAACAGGAGGTACCGGGGAGCTGTTTTTT. Translation gives CASSLDRTGGTGELFF.